This entry features one T cell receptor beta chain sequence. The clone's antigen remains unknown. No much larger clone exists at a distance of one base, and base qualities are not known. The method behind the library was 5' RACE. Instrument used: Illumina HiSeq 2500. The second PCR ran for roughly 7 to 11 cycles and used a J-beta primer mix along with a sample-barcoded 5' primer. A template-switch 5' adaptor carrying 12 random nucleotides introduced a unique molecular identifier onto each TCR beta cDNA molecule. Each sample yielded at least 2.5 million CDR3-containing paired-end reads. The Mint cDNA synthesis kit, primed by a TRBC-specific oligonucleotide, was used to synthesize first-strand cDNA from all RNA. All cDNA was treated with uracil-DNA glycosylase and then went through a first 18-cycle PCR with the universal primers M1SS and BC2_uni_R. The study's own analysis went as follows. For normalization, 1 million high-quality reads were randomly selected from each sample, with every read carrying a distinct molecular identifier. Instead of being binned into consensus sequences, reads with shared molecular identifiers were discarded. MiTCR, with a Q25 quality threshold and the strictest error-elimination algorithm, was used for CDR3 identification, clonotype clustering and error correction. A nonparametric unseen species model with Euler transformation was used to estimate lower-bound total TCR beta diversity. TCRdb cleaned the public reads at Q25 with fastp, built clones with MiXCR and kept in-frame beta chains. All rows with the same CDR3 protein become a single entry with the most common DNA and genes. What appears here as the V and J calls and clone size reflects TCRdb's work, not the paper's. The sample table lists around 800,000 distinct CDR3 sequences, 20% to 30% of them with a count of one. Of the sample, 3% falls within the top ten clones.

The trim is 5 bases for V and 5 bases for J, with a gap of 4 bases between the germline ends. Counted from cysteine to phenylalanine, this CDR3 has 11 amino acids. Of the read, only the CDR3 DNA is kept; its 33 bases are in frame from base 1. The CDR1 and CDR2 encoded by the germline V gene are SGHAT and FQNNGV. The data derive from a study of blood T cells in healthy people across ages (dated by TCRdb to the mid-2010s). Study-level background: In model experiments, template switching captured roughly one uniquely barcoded TCR beta cDNA molecule for every two T cells. Using the same blood draw, the study looked at two additional independent replicas of 1 million unique cDNA reads for two donors, one aged 18 to 30 and the other aged 80 or older. Using deep sequencing normalized with unique cDNA molecular identifiers, the study measured how TCR beta repertoire diversity changes with age. Donors were grouped into four age groups: young (average roughly 15 years), middle-aged (39), aged (around 60) and long-lived (roughly 80).

Paper-wide results and their limitations: Observed TCR beta diversity correlated strongly with the percentage of naive T cells measured by flow cytometry. Compared with the aged group, the long-lived group had more naive CD4+ T cells, fewer expanded clones and increased TCR diversity, a pattern suggesting age selection. Because profiling used bulk unsorted PBMCs, naive and antigen-experienced compartments could not be compared conclusively. Total diversity estimates from one million sequenced T cells were considered lower bounds and underestimates. Observed TCR beta diversity per million T cells fell roughly linearly with age, and a significant reduction was already apparent by age about 38. Because the CMV infection status of the donors was unknown, age-related changes in expanded clonotypes may potentially have been confounded.

The donors were some 39 Caucasian individuals from Russia, aged 6 to 90 years, who were systemically healthy. About 10 milliliters of peripheral blood were collected from each donor into EDTA-treated Vacutainer tubes. Ficoll-Paque density-gradient centrifugation was used to isolate PBMCs, with at least 6.5 million per sample. Total RNA, at least 6 micrograms per sample, was extracted from PBMCs with Trizol reagent. For every donor, flow cytometry on a PBMC aliquot measured the percentage of naive CD45RAhigh/CD27high T cells. This same sample was also part of a study on T cells of mothers and their children. As that second study puts it: Donors were nine systemically healthy Caucasian individuals: three mothers and their six children. cDNA synthesis consumed the entire amount of extracted RNA, loaded at approximately 1.5 ug RNA in each 15 ul reaction. Sample barcodes and 2-4 random nucleotides were added via the M1S primer in the second PCR. Each mother yielded over 9.5 million TCR beta CDR3 reads and each child 2.5 million to 3 million reads. Thymic selection shapes the output of TCR recombination in a similar way in related and unrelated pairs, and inherited differences have a minor effect. Related mother-child pairs always showed normalized repertoire overlap that was slightly higher than in unrelated mother-child pairs, though the difference was never significant. With a sensitivity of approximately 93 clones per million clonotypes, no persistent microchimeric T cell clones were detected. Deep NGS was used in the study to compare the TCR beta repertoires of mothers and children and to look for features that separate related mother-child pairs from unrelated individuals. The mean age was approximately 41 +/- 4 years for the mothers and approximately 11 +/- 4 years for the children. Libraries were sequenced on Illumina HiSeq 2000 with 100+100 nt paired-end reads after adapter ligation with NEBNext reagents. To prevent cross-contamination, the mother and child libraries were prepared one month apart and sequenced in separate runs. For each donor, somewhere between about 450,000 and 2,100,000 distinct TCR beta clonotypes were identified. Naive TCR beta clonotypes were estimated from low-frequency clonotypes matched to each donor's FACS-determined naive share, without sorting.

The TCR originated in a boy aged 5-17 years in good health. The chain joins TRBV11-2 to TRBJ1-3; no D gene is confidently identified. The source material was blood. The DNA sequence reads TGTGCCAGCAGCGCCCGAAACACCATATATTTT. This is translated as CASSARNTIYF.